This T cell receptor (beta chain) was documented in a study of shared clonotypes between healthy human individuals. V trimming: 4 bases; J trimming: 15 bases; junction bases outside the gene matches: 18. The germline CDR1 and CDR2 sequences are MNHEY and SVGAGI. The CDR3 has 16 amino acids. Measured with immunoSEQ multiplex PCR; TCRdb has only the in-frame clones, and not every one. The sample holds about 2 million clones, 85% to 95% seen once. This clonotype was sampled from a young man in good health. Specimen: naive CD4+ T cells sorted from blood. Subset meaning: CD45RA+ positively selected. The chain is built from TRBV6-5 and TRBJ2-2; 9 bases line up with TRBD1. The CDR3 here is CASSSLSRQGGQKVFF. The CDR3 bases are TGTGCCAGCAGTTCCTTATCCCGACAGGGGGGACAAAAGGTGTTTTTT.